This T cell receptor (beta chain) was documented in a study of blood T cell repertoires in COVID-19. The wider study: Specimens from acute and convalescent COVID-19 originated in the United States, Italy and Spain.

The CDR3 length is 12 residues. The V gene's germline CDR1 is MNHNY and CDR2 SVGAGI (reference sequence). V lost 7 bases and J lost 7, with 13 bases in between. Authors' methods: Cell counts per sample came from amplifying reference gene primers. TCRdb's table, derived via immunoSEQ multiplex PCR, lists solely in-frame clones and lacks some. The V and J calls and the clone size are those of that table, but D and trimming were determined from the DNA. The sample lists around 220,000 clones, around 82% occurring once. Sequenced sample: peripheral blood. This chain links TRBV6-6 with TRBJ1-2; D is unclear. This receptor was obtained from a woman older than 75 with active or convalescent COVID-19. CDR3 DNA sequence: TGTGCCAGCACCCTCGGAGGTGTTGGCTACACCTTC. As protein: CASTLGGVGYTF.